One sample yielded the 8 T cell receptor beta chains listed below, sequenced in a study of blood T cell repertoires in COVID-19. Clones were read by immunoSEQ multiplex PCR, and TCRdb kept only the in-frame ones, dropping some. The table includes some 180,000 clones, around 85% detected once. The source material was peripheral blood. The receptors shown here come from a woman in her sixties or seventies with acute or convalescent COVID-19.

V and J are TRBV6-6 and TRBJ2-2; tentatively, D is TRBD2 (5 bases). Germline V gives CDR1 MNHNY, CDR2 SVGAGI (reference sequence). The V end lost 5 bases, the J end lost 4 bases, and 14 bases lay between the germline ends. The CDR3 loop spans 15 amino acids. In DNA, the CDR3 is TGTGCCAGCAGTCCGACTACGCCGGGCACCGGGGAGCTGTTTTTT. Residues: CASSPTTPGTGELFF.

J is TRBJ2-7 and V is TRBV6-5; D might be TRBD1 (5 bases). The CDR3 has 13 amino acids. V lost 6 bases and J lost 0, with 9 bases in between. Germline CDR1 is MNHEY and CDR2 is SVGAGI. CDR3 sequence: CASSDRHSYEQYF. CDR3 in DNA: TGTGCCAGCAGCGACAGACACTCCTACGAGCAGTACTTC.

The rearrangement joins TRBV15 to TRBJ2-1; the D gene is possibly TRBD2 (5 bases). This CDR3 contains 15 residues. CDR1 is LNHNV, CDR2 YYDKDF, per germline (reference sequence). V was cut by 0 bases and J by 7 bases, with 13 bases left in between. CDR3 protein: CATSRDHEGSNEQFF. CDR3 bases: TGTGCCACCAGCAGAGATCACGAGGGAAGTAATGAGCAGTTCTTC.

The J gene is TRBJ2-3, the V gene TRBV19; 15 bases line up with TRBD2. Trimming at V came to 4 bases and at J to 3 bases, leaving 11 bases not matched to a gene. Per the germline V gene, CDR1 is LNHDA and CDR2 is SQIVND (reference sequence). The CDR3 has 19 residues. This chain's CDR3 is CASSRPGLAGGSRTDTQYF. The CDR3 DNA reads as TGTGCCAGTAGTAGACCGGGACTAGCGGGAGGTAGTCGTACAGATACGCAGTATTTT.

This clone was observed once. The chain employs TRBV7-3 and TRBJ2-2; D call uncertain. Trimming stripped 5 bases from V and 6 bases from J, with 16 bases between. The germline gives CDR1 SGHTA, CDR2 FQGTGA. The length of the CDR3 is 15 residues. The CDR3 spells CASSRDFSSSGELFF. Here the CDR3 DNA reads TGTGCCAGCAGCAGAGACTTCAGTTCATCCGGGGAGCTGTTTTTT.

This chain links TRBV24-1 with TRBJ1-5, with a weak D call TRBD1 (5 bases). The CDR3 runs to 12 residues. From germline, CDR1 is KGHDR and CDR2 SFDVKD. V shed 2 bases and J shed 11 bases, with 9 bases lying between them. The CDR3 spells CATSDWGGTQHF. CDR3 bases: TGTGCCACCAGTGATTGGGGGGGGACCCAGCATTTT.

The J gene is TRBJ2-5, the V gene TRBV6-1; TRBD2 aligns across 7 bases. CDR1 MNHNS and CDR2 SASEGT come from the germline V gene. V gave up 3 bases and J gave up 7 bases; unmatched junction bases: 8. The CDR3 extends over 14 amino acids. This CDR3 reads CASSEGRVGGTQYF. DNA for the CDR3: TGTGCCAGCAGTGAGGGGAGGGTCGGCGGGACCCAGTACTTC.

This chain connects TRBV30 to TRBJ1-1; D is unresolved. V was shortened by 7 bases and J by 0 bases, with 6 bases between the two germline ends. The CDR3 consists of 11 residues. Per the germline V gene, CDR1 is GTSNPN and CDR2 is SVGIG (reference sequence). The CDR3 here is CASSMNTEAFF. CDR3 coding DNA: TGTGCCTCGAGCATGAACACTGAAGCTTTCTTT.